This T cell receptor (beta chain) appears in the sequencing data of a study of glioma-infiltrating T cells after dendritic cell vaccination. Study-level information: The vaccine used monocyte-derived dendritic cells pulsed overnight with autologous tumor lysate.

Sequencing used immunoSEQ multiplex PCR; TCRdb keeps in-frame clones, though not all of them. Of about 99,000 clones in the sample, 65% to 85% are singletons; the top ten hold 4.5% to 5.5%. V was pared by 1 base and J by 8 bases, with 15 bases between. The V gene's germline CDR1 is SEHNR and CDR2 FQNEAQ (reference sequence). The CDR3 is made up of 15 amino acids. Time point described: after dendritic cell vaccination, including at tumor progression/relapse. The sequencing here drew on blood, taken after dendritic cell vaccination. This chain connects TRBV7-9 to TRBJ2-1; D is unclear. This receptor was obtained from a human donor with glioblastoma. The DNA for the CDR3 is TGTGCCAGCAGCTTAGTGTTCGATGCGTTCTATGAGCAGTTCTTC. It yields the protein CASSLVFDAFYEQFF.